This TCR beta chain was sequenced during a study of blood T cell repertoires in COVID-19. Study summary: The United States, Italy and Spain supplied acute and convalescent COVID-19 samples.

CDR1 is LGHDT and CDR2 is YNNKEL in the germline V gene (reference sequence). The V end was cut by 4 bases, the J end by 5 bases, with 6 bases between. The length of the CDR3 is 11 residues. Some clones are missing from TCRdb's copy, which holds only in-frame ones; the method was immunoSEQ multiplex PCR. The table includes 280,000 or so clones, about 85% detected once. Researchers sorted participants into cohorts using their self-reported clinical history. Recovery meant two consecutive negative NP/OP PCR tests, professional clearance, or resolved symptoms. The sequenced sample was PBMCs or T cells enriched from blood (not recorded which). The chain employs TRBV3-1 (or the pseudogene TRBV3-2) and TRBJ2-7; D remains ambiguous. The receptor was isolated from a woman in her forties or fifties who had recovered from COVID-19. The CDR3 loop is CASSRGNEQYF. The CDR3, as DNA: TGTGCCAGCAGCCGAGGAAACGAGCAGTACTTC.